The rows below give T cell receptor beta chains drawn from one sample of a study of T cell responses to AZD1222 COVID-19 vaccine. Data came from immunoSEQ multiplex PCR; TCRdb stores just in-frame clones and leaves some out. This table has more than 150,000 clones, about 89% appearing once. The sequenced sample was peripheral blood, obtained 28 days after the second AZD1222 dose. These receptors were collected from an adult who received the AZD1222 COVID-19 vaccine. Both conserved end residues are part of each CDR3. A D gene is named only where the DNA matches it firmly. Rows give clone size only sometimes, using once, few, many, or a class for an expanded clone.

TRBV11-1	-	TRBJ2-7	-	14	TGTGCCAGCAGCTTAGAGGAGCTCTCCTACGAGCAGTACTTC	CASSLEELSYEQYF
TRBV19	-	TRBJ2-7	TRBD2	14	TGTGCCAGTAGCGGGACTAGCCTAAACTACGAGCAGTACTTC	CASSGTSLNYEQYF
TRBV18	-	TRBJ1-3	-	17	TGTGCCAGCTCACCCGGGGGGACCGAATACTCTGGAAACACCATATATTTT	CASSPGGTEYSGNTIYF
TRBV6-5	-	TRBJ1-1	-	11	TGTGCCAGCAGGAAAAACACTGAAGCTTTCTTT	CASRKNTEAFF
TRBV6-2/TRBV6-3	few	TRBJ1-5	-	16	TGTGCCAGCAGTTACCTCCGACAGGCGACAGCCCAGCCCCAGCATTTT	CASSYLRQATAQPQHF
TRBV5-5	-	TRBJ2-3	-	12	TGTGCCAGCAGCCCACAACGCGGCACGCAGTATTTT	CASSPQRGTQYF
TRBV10-2	-	TRBJ1-3	-	14	TGCGCCAGCAGCGACGCAAGCTCTGGAAACACCATATATTTT	CASSDASSGNTIYF
TRBV28	-	TRBJ2-1	-	11	TGTGCCAGCAGTGACGGCGGTGAGCAGTTCTTC	CASSDGGEQFF
TRBV7-2	-	TRBJ1-5	-	17	TGTGCCAGCAGCTTAGTAGTGGCGGGCGGTAGCAATCAGCCCCAGCATTTT	CASSLVVAGGSNQPQHF
TRBV23-1	-	TRBJ1-6	-	15	TGCGCCAGCAGGGCCCGAAGGGGCCATAATTCACCCCTCCACTTT	CASRARRGHNSPLHF
TRBV7-3	-	TRBJ1-4	TRBD1	15	TGTGCCAGCAGCCATCCCCAGGGGGCCGGTGAAAAACTGTTTTTT	CASSHPQGAGEKLFF
TRBV21-1	-	TRBJ2-6	-	18	TGTGCCAGCAGCGGGGGGGACAGGGAAAGTCCCGGGGCCAACGTCCTGACTTTC	CASSGGDRESPGANVLTF
TRBV6-1	-	TRBJ2-3	-	17	TGTGCCAGCAGTGAAGGGCTAGCAGCAGGATACACAGATACGCAGTATTTT	CASSEGLAAGYTDTQYF
TRBV6-5	-	TRBJ1-2	-	15	TGTGCCAGCAGTTACGGTCCGGGGGCCAACTATGGCTACACCTTC	CASSYGPGANYGYTF
TRBV12-3/TRBV12-4	-	TRBJ1-1	-	13	TGTGCCAGCAGTTTAGACGGGTACACTGAAGCTTTCTTT	CASSLDGYTEAFF
TRBV7-9	-	TRBJ2-2	TRBD2	15	TGTGCCAGCAGCTCGACTAGCGCGAACACCGGGGAGCTGTTTTTT	CASSSTSANTGELFF
TRBV11-2	-	TRBJ1-2	-	13	TGTGCCAGCAGCTTTGGACTGTACTATGGCTACACCTTC	CASSFGLYYGYTF
TRBV6-2/TRBV6-3	-	TRBJ2-7	-	15	TGTGCCAGCAGTAACCCCCGACAGAGCTCCTACGAGCAGTACTTC	CASSNPRQSSYEQYF
TRBV24-1	-	TRBJ2-1	-	14	TGTGCCACCAGCGCGCCAGGGTTTGAGGATGAGCAGTTCTTC	CATSAPGFEDEQFF
TRBV6-6	-	TRBJ2-7	TRBD2	15	TGTGCCAGCAGCTACGGAGAGGGGAGGGCCGTGGAGCAGTACTTC	CASSYGEGRAVEQYF
TRBV7-2	few	TRBJ2-6	-	11	TGTGCCAGCAGCTTAAGCAACGTCCTGACTTTC	CASSLSNVLTF
TRBV25-1	few	TRBJ2-2	-	14	TGTGCCAGCAGCATTTCGGTGGAAACCGGGGAGCTGTTTTTT	CASSISVETGELFF